Listed below are T cell receptor beta chains from one sample, sequenced in a study of T cell changes during pregnancy in multiple sclerosis. Only in-frame clones appear in the TCRdb table, and some are missing; sequencing was by immunoSEQ multiplex PCR. The sample holds about 40,000 clones, nearly 90% seen once. The sample was CD4+ T cells from peripheral blood mononuclear cells, taken in the first trimester of pregnancy. These receptors were taken from a female donor with multiple sclerosis, enrolled in a pregnancy study. The CDR3 runs from the conserved cysteine through the conserved F or W. A D gene is named only where the DNA matches it firmly. Clone sizes are given selectively: once, few, many, or a class where the clone is expanded.

>-|TRBJ2-7|TRBV6-6|-
TGTGCCAGCAGACCGGGGCAGGGGATATACGAGCAGTACTTC
CASRPGQGIYEQYF
>-|TRBJ2-1|TRBV2|TRBD1
TGTGCCAGCAGCGGACAGGGGGCGAATGAGCAGTTCTTC
CASSGQGANEQFF
>-|TRBJ2-1|TRBV2|TRBD2
TGTGCCAGCAGCGGGAGGGCCAGGGATGAGCAGTTCTTC
CASSGRARDEQFF
>-|TRBJ2-5|TRBV5-6|-
TGTGCCAGCAGCTTGGTCGGGGAAGAGACCCAGTACTTC
CASSLVGEETQYF
>-|TRBJ2-2|TRBV5-1|-
TGCGCCAGCTCACGGACAGAGATGAACACCGGGGAGCTGTTTTTT
CASSRTEMNTGELFF
>-|TRBJ2-7|TRBV21-1|-
TGTGCCAGCAGCAAAGAAGGGACTAGCGGGAGGGCAAAGCAGTACTTC
CASSKEGTSGRAKQYF
>-|TRBJ1-2|TRBV12-5|-
TGTGCTAGTGGTTTTTCGGACAGCTATGGCTACACCTTC
CASGFSDSYGYTF
>-|TRBJ2-4|TRBV5-5|-
TGTGCCAGCAGCTTGGGCAGGGTTGTAGACATTCAGTACTTC
CASSLGRVVDIQYF
>-|TRBJ1-1|TRBV11-3|-
TGTGCCAGCAGCTCCGGGGGGCCCACTGAAGCTTTCTTT
CASSSGGPTEAFF
>-|TRBJ2-3|TRBV10-2|TRBD2
TGCGCCAGCAGTGACGGAGTAGCGGGATTCTCAGATACGCAGTATTTT
CASSDGVAGFSDTQYF
>-|TRBJ1-2|TRBV30|TRBD1
TGTGCCTGGAGTCCCGGACAGGGTGGGAACTATGGCTACACCTTC
CAWSPGQGGNYGYTF
>-|TRBJ2-7|TRBV11-2|-
TGTGCCAGCAGCTTTCAGTCCGAGCAGTACTTC
CASSFQSEQYF
>-|TRBJ2-6|TRBV28|TRBD1
TGTGCCAGCAGTTTGGGCAGGGGGCCTGGGGCCAACGTCCTGACTTTC
CASSLGRGPGANVLTF
>-|TRBJ1-6|TRBV6-5|TRBD1
TGTGCCAGCAGTTATCAGGGGGTGAATAATTCACCCCTCCACTTT
CASSYQGVNNSPLHF
>-|TRBJ2-5|TRBV10-2|TRBD1
TGCGCCAGCAGTGAAACCGGGACAGGGAGGACCCAGTACTTC
CASSETGTGRTQYF
>few|TRBJ2-7|TRBV6-1|-
TGTGCCAGCAGTGAAGCAGGAGGCAGCTCCTACGAGCAGTACTTC
CASSEAGGSSYEQYF
>-|TRBJ2-1|TRBV14|TRBD2
TGTGCCAGCAGCGCACTAGCGGGAGGGTCCTACAATGAGCAGTTCTTC
CASSALAGGSYNEQFF